This T cell receptor beta chain was recorded in a study of human T cells and chemical hapten exposure. Study-wide background: There were per-sample TCR yield variations, arising mainly from small pooled library volume differences.

A note on this clonotype: Its antigen is still unknown.

Unfractionated whole blood was the source of the extracted total RNA. Study-wide findings and caveats: The number of TCRs over 1 in 1000 frequency stayed unchanged after DPC.

The CDR3 is made up of 15 amino acids. Trimming stripped 3 bases from V and 4 bases from J, with 15 bases between. Per the germline V gene, CDR1 is MNHEY and CDR2 is SMNVEV (reference sequence). The library labeled individual cDNA molecules by adding unique molecular identifiers to them. Under the authors' procedure: Samples held a median of roughly 100,000 TCRs, range roughly 20,000–700,000. TCRdb called the reads again in MiXCR, with one record for every CDR3 protein. These V and J calls are TCRdb output, not the study's own analysis. Of 95,000 to 150,000 distinct CDR3 sequences in the sample, around 8.5% are singletons; the top ten hold about 1.4%.

This rearrangement joins TRBV27 to TRBJ1-2; tentatively, D is TRBD1 (6 bases). Sample: whole blood. The receptor was isolated from a human donor in good health. Some clones in this sample may be carry-over from other donors' samples. CDR3 coding DNA: TGTGCCAGCAGTTTTGGGACAAGGGGCACCTATGGCTACACCTTC. Its protein is CASSFGTRGTYGYTF.